This T cell receptor (beta chain) stems from a study of blood T cell repertoires in COVID-19. In the study overall: Sites across the United States, Italy and Spain contributed samples from acute and convalescent COVID-19. T cells, B-cell-depleted T cells, or PBMCs supplied cDNA or gDNA.

Original methodology: Amplified reference gene primers provided the basis for estimating nucleated cell counts. Sequenced by immunoSEQ multiplex PCR; TCRdb stores in-frame clones only, minus some. D and trimming were read from the DNA, whereas the V and J calls and clone size are those reported in that table. The repertoire holds 85,000 to 130,000 clones, with about 80% as singletons. The CDR3 has 16 amino acids. Trimming pared 9 bases from V and 7 bases from J, leaving 27 bases between. Germline assignment: CDR1 MNHNY and CDR2 SVGAGI (reference sequence). Sequenced: peripheral blood. The source of this sequence is a man in his sixties with acute or convalescent COVID-19. The chain combines TRBV6-6 with TRBJ1-2; maybe TRBD1 (5 bases). The CDR3: CASSPGSFRAISGYTF. Here the CDR3 DNA reads TGTGCCAGTAGCCCCGGGTCTTTCAGGGCTATCTCTGGCTACACCTTC.